This T cell receptor beta chain derives from a study of Graves' ophthalmopathy and Graves' hyperthyroidism. RNA transcripts provided the template for amplifying TCR beta CDR3 regions. An opening RT-PCR round employed HTBI primers and preceded a second-round multiplex PCR. TCRdb redid the calling of the multiplex PCR reads with MiXCR, one entry per CDR3 protein. This table has about 590,000 distinct CDR3 sequences, less than 40% appearing once. Patients were excluded if they had other autoimmune diseases or uncontrolled infections, and likewise if pregnancy or lactation applied. This clonotype was recorded many times. Germline lookup yields CDR1 MGHRA and CDR2 YSYEKL. The CDR3 length is 16 residues. The V segment lost 0 bases and the J segment 10 bases; nucleotides outside the gene matches: 9.

The chain employs TRBV4-1 and TRBJ1-6; TRBD1 aligns across 7 bases. The sample comprised peripheral blood or thyroid tissue (not recorded which). This receptor was identified in an adult man with Graves' hyperthyroidism. The CDR3 DNA is TGCGCCAGCAGCCAAGACGGACAGGTGGGAGGATCACCCCTCCACTTT. Translation gives CASSQDGQVGGSPLHF.